This is a list of T cell receptor beta chains from one sample in a study of regulatory T cells in long-lasting Graves disease. TCRdb re-analysed the multiplex PCR reads in MiXCR, keeping a single row per CDR3 protein. The sample consists of 380,000 or so distinct CDR3 sequences, 15% to 20% of them appearing once. This sample also belongs to another study, concerning T cells in Graves' hyperthyroidism and ophthalmopathy.

Material: peripheral blood mononuclear cells (PBMCs), obtained at new diagnosis, from a patient treated with antithyroid drugs. The receptors originated from a woman aged 18-35 years with Graves disease. The conserved cysteine and the conserved F or W are not part of the CDR3 here. Fields, in order: CDR3 length, V gene, J gene, CDR3 protein.

13	TRBV20-1	TRBJ1-4	SARSPRESNEKLF
13	TRBV5-1	TRBJ2-3	ASSLADSGTDTQY
13	TRBV13	TRBJ2-1	ASSQVLGSYNEQF
11	TRBV5-1	TRBJ2-1	ASSLEGLNEQF
13	TRBV7-7	TRBJ2-3	ASSKRDGDTDTQY
12	TRBV5-1	TRBJ2-3	ASSRVTNTDTQY
12	TRBV28	TRBJ2-2	ASRGQGGTGELF
14	TRBV12-3/TRBV12-4	TRBJ2-5	ASSRYSLGYQETQY
14	TRBV5-5	TRBJ2-7	ASSDTLAGFSYGQY
11	TRBV11-1	TRBJ1-5	ASSFDPNQPQH
14	TRBV3-1	TRBJ2-1	ASSQRGRELVNEQF
13	TRBV2	TRBJ1-2	ASSEQGPLSYGYT
13	TRBV3-1	TRBJ1-2	ASSQDIRVLYGYT
13	TRBV10-3	TRBJ2-7	AISFGTSDSYEQY
14	TRBV5-8	TRBJ1-1	ASSLVVGQGRTEAF
13	TRBV6-1	TRBJ2-3	ASSLTSGRADTQY
16	TRBV30	TRBJ2-3	AWSGQGRASAQTDTQY
13	TRBV10-3	TRBJ2-3	AISLAGGPTDTQY
12	TRBV12-3/TRBV12-4	TRBJ1-5	ASSFRTGKQPQH
14	TRBV6-4	TRBJ2-1	ASSDRAGVGYNEQF
11	TRBV6-1	TRBJ2-5	ASSDRGLETQY
13	TRBV6-1	TRBJ1-3	ASSTNGGSGNTIY
10	TRBV3-1	TRBJ2-1	ASSQDVREQF
16	TRBV2	TRBJ2-2	ASSNPSAGVVNTGELF
10	TRBV20-1	TRBJ2-7	SAPTDSYEQY
13	TRBV12-3/TRBV12-4	TRBJ1-4	ASSLLGDSLEKLF
13	TRBV11-2	TRBJ1-6	ASRSPGGRYSPLH
12	TRBV12-3/TRBV12-4	TRBJ1-3	ASSLGTSGNTIY
12	TRBV20-1	TRBJ2-1	SALAEGSYNEQF
12	TRBV4-2	TRBJ2-7	ASSQEGPGHEQY
15	TRBV9	TRBJ2-2	ASSVGFGRMNTGELF
10	TRBV12-3/TRBV12-4	TRBJ1-5	ASSFWEGAQH
13	TRBV30	TRBJ2-7	AWSDPGGPFDEQY
10	TRBV3-1	TRBJ2-1	ASRSTWGEQF
16	TRBV4-2	TRBJ2-2	ASSQDDRSVFNTGELF
13	TRBV2	TRBJ2-7	ASSTGTSGFYEQY
20	TRBV11-2	TRBJ2-2	ASSWGRGGLGGGPIDAGELF
13	TRBV28	TRBJ2-3	ASSLSGRAEDTQY
10	TRBV15	TRBJ1-5	ATSRDDQPQH
14	TRBV6-5	TRBJ1-5	ASSYDPTGANQPQH
9	TRBV6-2/TRBV6-3	TRBJ1-6	ASSSSSPLH
12	TRBV24-1	TRBJ2-1	ATSDSPSYNEQF
15	TRBV7-9	TRBJ2-1	ASSYLGRFGAYNEQF
12	TRBV6-1	TRBJ2-1	ATRRWNSYNEQF
14	TRBV18	TRBJ2-1	ASSPPDGRAYNEQF
12	TRBV7-6	TRBJ2-7	ASSSDRGAHEQY
8	TRBV29-1	TRBJ1-1	SVGAHEAF
14	TRBV4-1	TRBJ2-3	ASSRITGASTDTRY
12	TRBV6-1	TRBJ1-3	ASASGSSRDTIY
14	TRBV29-1	TRBJ2-5	SAKGGTSGGLETQY
15	TRBV11-2	TRBJ2-1	ASRGRTSGGHNNEQF
13	TRBV28	TRBJ2-1	ASSFSLAGDNEQF